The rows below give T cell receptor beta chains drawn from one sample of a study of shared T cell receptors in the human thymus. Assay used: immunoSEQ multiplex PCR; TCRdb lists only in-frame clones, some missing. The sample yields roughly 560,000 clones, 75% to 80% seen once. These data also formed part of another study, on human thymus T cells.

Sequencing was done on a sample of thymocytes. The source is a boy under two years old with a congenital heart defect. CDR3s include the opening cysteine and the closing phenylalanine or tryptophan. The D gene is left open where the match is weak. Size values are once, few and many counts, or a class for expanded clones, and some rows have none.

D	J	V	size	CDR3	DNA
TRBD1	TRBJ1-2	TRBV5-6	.	CASSLGGQGENGYTF	TGTGCCAGCAGCTTGGGGGGACAGGGTGAAAATGGCTACACCTTC
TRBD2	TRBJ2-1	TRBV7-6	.	CASSLESGRYAYNEQFF	TGTGCCAGCAGCTTAGAGAGCGGGAGGTACGCCTACAATGAGCAGTTCTTC
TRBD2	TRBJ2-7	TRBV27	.	CASSLNLAELSYEQYF	TGTGCCAGCAGTTTAAATCTAGCGGAACTTTCCTACGAGCAGTACTTC
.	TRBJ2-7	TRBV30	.	CAWSVSGRRGPTYEQYF	TGTGCCTGGAGTGTAAGTGGACGGCGGGGACCGACCTACGAGCAGTACTTC
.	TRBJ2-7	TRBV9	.	CASSVDYSPEGPYEQYF	TGTGCCAGCAGCGTAGACTATAGCCCAGAAGGCCCCTACGAGCAGTACTTC
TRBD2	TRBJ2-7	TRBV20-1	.	CSARGGYEQYF	TGCAGTGCGCGGGGGGGCTACGAGCAGTACTTC
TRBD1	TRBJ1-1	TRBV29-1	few	CSVEDRDRENGTEAFF	TGCAGCGTTGAAGACCGGGACAGGGAAAATGGCACTGAAGCTTTCTTT
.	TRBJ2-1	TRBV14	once	CASSQIQPVSMHEQFF	TGTGCCAGCAGCCAGATACAGCCTGTGAGTATGCATGAGCAGTTCTTC
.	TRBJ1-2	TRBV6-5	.	CASSKRGYGYTF	TGTGCCAGCAGTAAGAGGGGGTATGGCTACACCTTC
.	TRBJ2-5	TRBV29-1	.	CSVEGGGWSVSQYF	TGCAGCGTTGAGGGGGGTGGTTGGAGCGTGTCCCAGTACTTC
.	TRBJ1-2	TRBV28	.	CASSARGRDGYTF	TGTGCCAGCAGTGCCCGGGGGAGGGACGGCTACACCTTC
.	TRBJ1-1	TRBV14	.	CASSHPGNGNTEAFF	TGTGCCAGCAGCCACCCAGGGAATGGAAACACTGAAGCTTTCTTT
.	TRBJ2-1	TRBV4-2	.	CASSQDPLRYYNEQFF	TGTGCCAGCAGCCAAGATCCATTGCGTTACTACAATGAGCAGTTCTTC
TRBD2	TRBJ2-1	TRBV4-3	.	CASSQEGLAGVEQFF	TGCGCCAGCAGCCAAGAGGGACTAGCCGGAGTTGAGCAGTTCTTC
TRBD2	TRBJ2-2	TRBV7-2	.	CASQLAAVGGELFF	TGTGCCAGCCAGCTAGCGGCTGTGGGCGGGGAGCTGTTTTTT
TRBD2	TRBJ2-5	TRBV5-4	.	CASSLKDWLAGSEQETQYF	TGTGCCAGCAGCTTGAAGGACTGGTTAGCGGGAAGTGAACAAGAGACCCAGTACTTC
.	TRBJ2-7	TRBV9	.	CASSERDFYEQYF	TGTGCCAGCAGCGAGAGGGACTTCTACGAGCAGTACTTC
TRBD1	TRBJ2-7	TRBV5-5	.	CASSNTGTGSGEQYF	TGTGCCAGCAGTAATACCGGGACAGGGTCGGGGGAGCAGTACTTC
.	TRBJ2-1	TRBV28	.	CASSNLGNEQFF	TGTGCCAGCAGCAACCTCGGTAATGAGCAGTTCTTC
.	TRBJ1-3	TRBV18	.	CASSQAGNTIYF	TGTGCCAGCTCGCAGGCTGGAAACACCATATATTTT
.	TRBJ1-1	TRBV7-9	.	CASRPLSPETENTEAFF	TGTGCCAGCCGACCTTTAAGCCCCGAGACAGAGAACACTGAAGCTTTCTTT
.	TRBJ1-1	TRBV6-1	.	CASSEAVDRRWATEAFF	TGTGCCAGCAGTGAAGCTGTTGACAGGAGGTGGGCTACTGAAGCTTTCTTT
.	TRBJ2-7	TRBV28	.	CASSLCSQKYYEQYF	TGTGCCAGCAGTTTATGCTCCCAGAAGTACTACGAGCAGTACTTC
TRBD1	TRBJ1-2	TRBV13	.	CASSSGQAMSYTF	TGTGCCAGCAGCTCGGGACAGGCTATGAGCTACACCTTC
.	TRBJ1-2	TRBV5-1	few	CASSSSGLRGYTF	TGCGCCAGCAGCTCTTCAGGGCTGCGTGGCTACACCTTC
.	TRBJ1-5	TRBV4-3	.	CASSQVRKGDQPQHF	TGCGCCAGCAGCCAAGTACGAAAGGGGGATCAGCCCCAGCATTTT
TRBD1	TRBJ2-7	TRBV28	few	CASSLYRDRVPYEQYF	TGTGCCAGCAGTTTGTACCGGGACAGAGTCCCCTACGAGCAGTACTTC
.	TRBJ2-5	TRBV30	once	CAWGQLETQYF	TGTGCCTGGGGTCAGTTGGAGACCCAGTACTTC
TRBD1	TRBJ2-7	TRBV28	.	CASSWGQDYEQYF	TGTGCCAGCAGTTGGGGACAGGACTACGAGCAGTACTTC
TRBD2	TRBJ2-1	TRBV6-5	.	CASSLSAGGDEQFF	TGTGCCAGCAGTCTTTCGGCGGGGGGGGATGAGCAGTTCTTC
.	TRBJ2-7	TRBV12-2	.	CASRGGLAGAQQYF	TGTGCAAGTCGGGGGGGACTAGCGGGAGCGCAGCAGTACTTC
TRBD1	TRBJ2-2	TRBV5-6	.	CASSLGTAHLELFF	TGTGCCAGCAGCCTCGGGACAGCCCACCTCGAGCTGTTTTTT
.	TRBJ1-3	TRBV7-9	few	CASSAGGTGNTIYF	TGTGCCAGCAGCGCCGGCGGTACTGGAAACACCATATATTTT
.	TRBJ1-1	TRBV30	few	CAWSVNADLDSTEAFF	TGTGCCTGGAGTGTAAACGCGGATCTGGACAGCACTGAAGCTTTCTTT
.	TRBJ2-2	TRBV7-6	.	CASSPYVGADTGELFF	TGTGCCAGCAGCCCCTATGTTGGAGCCGACACCGGGGAGCTGTTTTTT
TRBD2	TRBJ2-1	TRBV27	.	CASSLSARGLARLYNEQFF	TGTGCCAGCAGTTTATCCGCTAGGGGACTAGCGCGTCTCTACAATGAGCAGTTCTTC
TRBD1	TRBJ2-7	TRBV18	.	CASSPASGPGTGSYEQYF	TGTGCCAGCTCACCAGCATCGGGCCCCGGGACAGGGAGCTACGAGCAGTACTTC
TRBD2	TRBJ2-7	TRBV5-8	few	CASSPGVAGRYEQYF	TGTGCCAGCAGCCCGGGTGTAGCGGGAAGGTACGAGCAGTACTTC
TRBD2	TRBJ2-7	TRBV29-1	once	CSVEDIQREGRRCEQYF	TGCAGCGTTGAAGATATCCAGCGGGAGGGCCGACGGTGCGAGCAGTACTTC
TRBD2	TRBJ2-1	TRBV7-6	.	CASSLASGKSNEQFF	TGTGCCAGCAGCTTAGCTAGCGGGAAATCGAATGAGCAGTTCTTC
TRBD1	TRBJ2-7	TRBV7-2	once	CASSPRQGDYEQYF	TGTGCCAGCAGCCCCCGACAGGGCGACTACGAGCAGTACTTC
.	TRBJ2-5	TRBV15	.	CATSSLAGQSQETQYF	TGTGCCACCAGCAGCCTCGCGGGTCAGAGCCAAGAGACCCAGTACTTC
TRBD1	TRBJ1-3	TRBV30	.	CAWRTGLGNTIYF	TGTGCCTGGAGGACAGGGTTGGGAAACACCATATATTTT
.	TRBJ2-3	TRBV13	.	CASSLGAESDTQYF	TGTGCCAGCAGCTTAGGAGCGGAGTCAGATACGCAGTATTTT
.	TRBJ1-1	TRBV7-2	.	CASSLRTRRNTEAFF	TGTGCCAGCAGCTTACGGACACGTCGAAACACTGAAGCTTTCTTT